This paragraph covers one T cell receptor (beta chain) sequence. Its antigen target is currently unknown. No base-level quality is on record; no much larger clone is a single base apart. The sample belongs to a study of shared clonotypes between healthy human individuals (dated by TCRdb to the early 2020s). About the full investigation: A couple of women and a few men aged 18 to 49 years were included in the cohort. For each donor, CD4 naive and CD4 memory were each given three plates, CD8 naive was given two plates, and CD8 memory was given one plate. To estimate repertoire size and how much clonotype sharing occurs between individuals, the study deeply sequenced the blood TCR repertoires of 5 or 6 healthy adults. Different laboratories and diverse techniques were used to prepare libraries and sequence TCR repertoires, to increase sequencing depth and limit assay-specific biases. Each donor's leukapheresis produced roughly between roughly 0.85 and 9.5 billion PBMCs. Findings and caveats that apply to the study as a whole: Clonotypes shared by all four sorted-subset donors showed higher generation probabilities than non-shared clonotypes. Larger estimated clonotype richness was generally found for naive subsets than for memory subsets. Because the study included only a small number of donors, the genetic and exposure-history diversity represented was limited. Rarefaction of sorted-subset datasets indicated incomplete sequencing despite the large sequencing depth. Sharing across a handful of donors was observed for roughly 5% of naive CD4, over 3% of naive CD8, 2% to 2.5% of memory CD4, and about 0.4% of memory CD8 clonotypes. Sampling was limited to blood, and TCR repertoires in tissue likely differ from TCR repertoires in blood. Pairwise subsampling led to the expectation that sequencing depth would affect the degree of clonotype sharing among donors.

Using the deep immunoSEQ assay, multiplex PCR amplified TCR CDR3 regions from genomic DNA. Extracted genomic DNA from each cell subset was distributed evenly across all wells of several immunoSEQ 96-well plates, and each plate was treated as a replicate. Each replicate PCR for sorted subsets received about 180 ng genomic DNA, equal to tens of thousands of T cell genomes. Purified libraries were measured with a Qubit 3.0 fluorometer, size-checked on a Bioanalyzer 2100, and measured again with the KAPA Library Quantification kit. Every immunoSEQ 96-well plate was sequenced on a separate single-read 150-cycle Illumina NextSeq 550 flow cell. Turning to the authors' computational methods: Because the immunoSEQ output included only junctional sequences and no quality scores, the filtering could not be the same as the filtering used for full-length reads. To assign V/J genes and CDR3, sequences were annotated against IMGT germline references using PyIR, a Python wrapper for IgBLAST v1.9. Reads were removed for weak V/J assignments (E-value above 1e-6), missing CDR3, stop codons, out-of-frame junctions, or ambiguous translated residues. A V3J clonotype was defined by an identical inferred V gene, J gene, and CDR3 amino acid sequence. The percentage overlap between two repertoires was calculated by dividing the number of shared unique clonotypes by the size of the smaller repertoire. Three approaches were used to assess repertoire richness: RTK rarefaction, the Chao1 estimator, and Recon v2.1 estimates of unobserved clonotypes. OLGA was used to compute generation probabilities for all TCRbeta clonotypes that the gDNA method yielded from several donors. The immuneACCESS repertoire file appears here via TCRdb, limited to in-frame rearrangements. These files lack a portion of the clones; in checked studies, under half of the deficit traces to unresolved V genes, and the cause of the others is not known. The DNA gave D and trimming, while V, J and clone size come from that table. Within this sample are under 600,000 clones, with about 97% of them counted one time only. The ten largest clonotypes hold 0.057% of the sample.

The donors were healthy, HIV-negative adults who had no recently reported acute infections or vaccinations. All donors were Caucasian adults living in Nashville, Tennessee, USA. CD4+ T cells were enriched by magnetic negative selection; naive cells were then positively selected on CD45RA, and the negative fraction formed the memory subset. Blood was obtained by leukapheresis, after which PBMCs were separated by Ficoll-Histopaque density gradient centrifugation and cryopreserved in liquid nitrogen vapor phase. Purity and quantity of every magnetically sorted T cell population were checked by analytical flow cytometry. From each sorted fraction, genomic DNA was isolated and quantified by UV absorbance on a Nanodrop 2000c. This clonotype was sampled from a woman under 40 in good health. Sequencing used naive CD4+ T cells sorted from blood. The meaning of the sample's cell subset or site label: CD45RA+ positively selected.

For the CDR3, the sequence is CASSSVGTEAFF. The nucleotide sequence is given as TGTGCCAGCAGTTCTGTTGGCACTGAAGCTTTCTTT. Recombination linked TRBV5-4 to TRBJ1-1, with the D gene too uncertain to name. The germline V gene (reference sequence) provides CDR1 SGHNT and CDR2 YYREEE. Relative to germline, V is 5 bases shorter and J is 4 bases shorter, with 9 bases between their ends. The CDR3 goes from the cysteine to the phenylalanine over 12 residues. The CDR3 DNA has 36 bases and is translated from base 1.